This T cell receptor (beta chain) appears in the sequencing data of a study of shared clonotypes between healthy human individuals. In germline, CDR1 is SGHNT, CDR2 YYREEE (reference sequence). Trimming stripped 0 bases from V and 6 bases from J, with 10 bases between. The CDR3 loop spans 13 amino acids. Here immunoSEQ multiplex PCR was the method, and the copy in TCRdb shows in-frame clones only, minus some. The sample has fewer than 2.5 million clones; under 95% are singletons. This sequence was found in a man aged 18 to 35 in good health. Some clones in this sample may be carry-over from other donors' samples. The sample was naive CD4+ T cells from PBMCs. Subset noted: CD45RA+ positively selected. The chain links TRBV5-4 to TRBJ2-7, with D tentatively TRBD2 (5 bases). CDR3 protein: CASSLEAVTEQYF. The CDR3 DNA reads TGTGCCAGCAGCTTGGAAGCGGTAACCGAGCAGTACTTC.